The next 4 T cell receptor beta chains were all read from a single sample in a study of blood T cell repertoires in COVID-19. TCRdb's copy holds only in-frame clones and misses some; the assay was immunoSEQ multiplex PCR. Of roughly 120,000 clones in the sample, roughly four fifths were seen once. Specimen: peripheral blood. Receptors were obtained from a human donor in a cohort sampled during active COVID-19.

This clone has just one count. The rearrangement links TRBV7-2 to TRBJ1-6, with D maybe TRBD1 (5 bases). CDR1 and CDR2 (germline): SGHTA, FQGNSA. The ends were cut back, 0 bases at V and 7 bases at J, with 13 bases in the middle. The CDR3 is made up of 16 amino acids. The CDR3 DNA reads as TGTGCCAGCAGCTTAGCCCAGGGTCCGCCGAATTCACCCCTCCACTTT. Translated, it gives CASSLAQGPPNSPLHF.

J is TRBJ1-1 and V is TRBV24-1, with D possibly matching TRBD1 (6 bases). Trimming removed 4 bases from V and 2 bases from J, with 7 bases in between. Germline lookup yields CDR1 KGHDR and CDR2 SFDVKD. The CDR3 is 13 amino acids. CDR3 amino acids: CATSDRGNTEAFF. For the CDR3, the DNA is TGTGCCACCAGTGACAGGGGCAACACTGAAGCTTTCTTT.

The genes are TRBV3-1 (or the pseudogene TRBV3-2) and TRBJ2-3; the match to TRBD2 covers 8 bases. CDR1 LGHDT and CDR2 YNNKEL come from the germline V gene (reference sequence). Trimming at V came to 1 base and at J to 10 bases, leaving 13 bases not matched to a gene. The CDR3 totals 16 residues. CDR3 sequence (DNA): TGTGCCAGCAGCCAAGCGGGAGGGCCTAGCGGGTCTTCGCAGTATTTT. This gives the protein CASSQAGGPSGSSQYF.

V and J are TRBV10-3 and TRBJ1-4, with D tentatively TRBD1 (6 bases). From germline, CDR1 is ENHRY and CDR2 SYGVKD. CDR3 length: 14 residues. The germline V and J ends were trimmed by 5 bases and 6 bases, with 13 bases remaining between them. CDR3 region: CAISPGQRDEKLFF. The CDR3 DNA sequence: TGTGCCATCAGTCCGGGACAAAGGGATGAAAAACTGTTTTTT.